The 4 T cell receptor beta chains reported below all come from one sample, sequenced in a study of cytomegalovirus exposure and HLA in healthy donors. The repertoire was sequenced with immunoSEQ multiplex PCR; TCRdb's copy has only in-frame clones and lacks some. The repertoire holds over 200,000 clones, with 85% to 90% as singletons. Sequenced: PBMCs. All receptors come from a woman between 18 and 29 years old in good health and CMV-seronegative.

The V gene is TRBV4-1, the J gene TRBJ1-4; 10 bases agree with TRBD1. Germline V gene sequence: CDR1 MGHRA, CDR2 YSYEKL. V trimming: 4 bases; J trimming: 7 bases; junction bases outside the gene matches: 6. This CDR3 is 15 amino acids long. The CDR3 protein is CASSPRQGAIEKLFF. CDR3 nucleotide sequence: TGCGCCAGCAGCCCGCGACAGGGGGCGATTGAAAAACTGTTTTTT.

CDR3 protein: CASSLSVDLETQYF. The CDR3 DNA sequence: TGTGCCAGCAGCTTATCCGTCGACTTAGAGACCCAGTACTTC. The gene calls are TRBV7-2 and TRBJ2-5; unclear D gene. Germline values: CDR1 SGHTA, CDR2 FQGNSA. Trimming took off 2 bases at V and 4 bases at J, with 11 bases between the two ends. This CDR3 has 14 amino acids.

J is TRBJ1-1 and V is TRBV27; the match to TRBD1 covers 8 bases. This CDR3 has 19 amino acids. CDR1 is MNHEY, CDR2 SMNVEV, per germline (reference sequence). Losses at the gene ends were 1 base for V and 3 bases for J; bases not matched to a gene: 16. Here the CDR3 reads CASSLLTTSGGARHTEAFF. The CDR3 DNA follows: TGTGCCAGCAGTTTATTAACTACATCAGGGGGCGCGAGACACACTGAAGCTTTCTTT.

V and J are TRBV5-4 and TRBJ2-3, with 8 bases identical to TRBD2. CDR1 SGHNT and CDR2 YYREEE come from the germline V gene (reference sequence). V dropped 4 bases and J dropped 1; count of bases not matched to a gene: 5. CDR3 length: 15 residues. CDR3 nucleotides: TGTGCCAGCAGCAGGAATAGCGGGGGCACAGATACGCAGTATTTT. Translating gives CASSRNSGGTDTQYF. The whole variable domain, remainder taken from reference TRBV5-4 and TRBJ2-3, is ETGVTQSPTHLIKTRGQQVTLRCSSQSGHNTVSWYQQALGQGPQFIFQYYREEENGRGNFPPRFSGLQFPNYSSELNVNALELDDSALYLCASSRNSGGTDTQYFGPGTRLTVL.